These 5 T cell receptor beta chains originate from one sample sequenced in a study of shared clonotypes between healthy human individuals. Profiling relied on immunoSEQ multiplex PCR, and the TCRdb table lists in-frame clones only, not all of them. The sample lists some 2,500,000 clones, 93% occurring once. The sample comprised naive CD4+ T cells from PBMCs. Subset indicated: CD45RA+ positively selected. All receptors derive from a man aged 18 to 35 in good health. Some clones in this sample may be carry-over from other donors' samples.

J is TRBJ2-5 and V is TRBV29-1; 7 bases are shared with TRBD2. The germline CDR1 and CDR2 sequences are SQVTM and ANQGSEA. This CDR3 contains 14 residues. DNA for the CDR3: TGCATGTGGGGGGAGGGACCACCGTGGGAGACCCAGTACTTC. It is translated as CMWGEGPPWETQYF.

The gene calls are TRBV7-2 and TRBJ2-1; D unresolved. The V gene lost 5 bases and the J gene lost 4 bases, with 12 bases spanning the gap. The CDR3 spans 14 residues. CDR1 and CDR2 from the germline V gene are SGHTA and FQGNSA. CDR3 protein: CASSPNAGYNEQFF. The CDR3 nucleotides are TGTGCCAGCAGCCCCAATGCCGGGTACAATGAGCAGTTCTTC.

V usage is TRBV5-4 and J usage is TRBJ2-2; 8 nucleotides line up with TRBD2. The CDR3 totals 15 residues. Germline V CDR1 and CDR2: SGHNT, YYREEE (reference sequence). V shed 4 bases, J shed 5 bases, and the junction held 7 bases outside the gene matches. CDR3 in amino acids: CASSVGTSRTGELFF. The CDR3 bases are TGTGCCAGCAGCGTCGGGACTAGTAGGACCGGGGAGCTGTTTTTT.

This clone was observed a handful of times. This sample includes further DNA sequences coding for the same CDR3. The chain is built from TRBV28 and TRBJ2-7, with 12 bases fitting TRBD2. The CDR3 spans 13 residues. The ends lost 5 bases at V and 6 bases at J; junction bases unmatched: 2. Germline CDR1 MDHEN, CDR2 SYDVKM. CDR3 sequence reads: CASSPGLAGEQYF. As DNA, the CDR3 is TGTGCCAGCAGTCCGGGACTAGCGGGCGAGCAGTACTTC.

The V call is TRBV27, the J call TRBJ1-1; D is unresolved. The ends were cut back, 2 bases at V and 4 bases at J, with 8 bases in the middle. The CDR3 runs 13 residues. Germline CDR1 MNHEY, CDR2 SMNVEV (reference sequence). The CDR3 region has the DNA TGTGCCAGCAGTTTACTAGATTCCACTGAAGCTTTCTTT. It is translated as CASSLLDSTEAFF.